These 18 T cell receptor beta chains share one sample of origin, sequenced in a study of T cell responses to AZD1222 COVID-19 vaccine. Clones were read by immunoSEQ multiplex PCR, and TCRdb kept only the in-frame ones, dropping some. The sample consists of 210,000 or so clones, less than 95% of them appearing once. The sample consisted of peripheral blood, taken 28 days after the second dose of the MenACWY control vaccine. The source of these receptors is an adult who received the MenACWY meningococcal vaccine as a control.

V usage is TRBV28 and J usage is TRBJ1-2; D possibly corresponds to TRBD1 (5 bases). Germline V gene data show CDR1 as MDHEN and CDR2 as SYDVKM. This CDR3 has 14 residues. V was clipped by 7 bases and J by 2 bases, with 14 bases between them. CDR3: CASNLSWGNYGYTF. As DNA, the CDR3 is TGTGCCAGCAACTTATCCTGGGGGAACTATGGCTACACCTTC.

The chain carries TRBV7-3 and TRBJ2-2; D gene ambiguous. CDR3 length: 13 residues. V was trimmed by 6 bases and J by 5 bases, leaving 10 bases between them. The germline gives CDR1 SGHTA, CDR2 FQGTGA. CDR3 nucleotides: TGTGCCAGCAGTTCAGATAGAACCGGGGAGCTGTTTTTT. As protein: CASSSDRTGELFF. Complete variable domain (other parts from reference TRBV7-3 and TRBJ2-2): GAGVSQTPSNKVTEKGKYVELRCDPISGHTALYWYRQSLGQGPEFLIYFQGTGAADDSGLPNDRFFAVRPEGSVSTLKIQRTERGDSAVYLCASSSDRTGELFFGEGSRLTVL.

CDR3: CAWSVGDTRSRETQYF. The CDR3 region has the DNA TGTGCCTGGAGTGTAGGAGACACCCGCTCTAGGGAGACCCAGTACTTC. The gene calls are TRBV30 and TRBJ2-5, with D unclear. The CDR3 spans 16 residues. CDR1 is GTSNPN, CDR2 SVGIG, per germline (reference sequence). The V and J ends lost 0 bases and 5 bases respectively, with 19 bases between them.

The rearrangement links TRBV3-1 (or the pseudogene TRBV3-2) to TRBJ2-1; 8 positions agree with TRBD2. V was clipped by 1 base and J by 0 bases; unmatched bases: 5. From germline, CDR1 is LGHDT and CDR2 YNNKEL (reference sequence). This CDR3 has 17 amino acids. CDR3 bases: TGTGCCAGCAGCCAAGGAGTCGGGGGGGGCTCCTACAATGAGCAGTTCTTC. Translation: CASSQGVGGGSYNEQFF.

This chain links TRBV28 with TRBJ2-7; 7 bases match TRBD2. Germline loops: CDR1 MDHEN, CDR2 SYDVKM. This CDR3 has 15 residues. V lost 3 bases, J lost 12 bases, and 17 bases stayed unmatched. The CDR3 bases are TGTGCCAGCAGTTTCCCCCTCCCGGGGGGTGGAGTCCTGTACTTC. It specifies CASSFPLPGGGVLYF. The full variable domain, completed using reference TRBV28 and TRBJ2-7, is DVKVTQSSRYLVKRTGEKVFLECVQDMDHENMFWYRQDPGLGLRLIYFSYDVKMKEKGDIPEGYSVSREKKERFSLILESASTNQTSMYLCASSFPLPGGGVLYFGPGTRLTVT.

This clone was detected a few times. Additional DNA sequences in this sample encode the identical CDR3. The gene calls are TRBV7-9 and TRBJ2-3; no firm D call. The CDR3 length is 12 residues. CDR1 is SEHNR, CDR2 FQNEAQ, per germline (reference sequence). V was shortened by 5 bases and J by 0 bases, with 3 bases between the two germline ends. The CDR3 DNA sequence: TGTGCCAGCAGCCCGAGCACAGATACGCAGTATTTT. As protein: CASSPSTDTQYF.

The chain couples TRBV19 to TRBJ2-7, with D unresolved. The germline gives CDR1 LNHDA, CDR2 SQIVND (reference sequence). The CDR3 runs to 15 residues. Trimming took 6 bases from V and 3 from J, leaving 18 bases between them. The CDR3 reads CASSPYLSPFYEQYF. The CDR3 DNA reads TGTGCCAGTAGCCCCTATCTAAGCCCTTTCTACGAGCAGTACTTC.

V and J are TRBV6-2 or TRBV6-3 and TRBJ2-7; TRBD1 matches 11 bases. The V gene's germline CDR1 is MNHEY and CDR2 SVGEGT. Unmatched junction bases numbered 6, after V lost 2 bases and J lost 0 bases. The CDR3 loop spans 17 amino acids. CDR3 sequence (DNA): TGTGCCAGCAGTTACCCGAGAGGGACAGGGGGCTCCTACGAGCAGTACTTC. Its translation: CASSYPRGTGGSYEQYF.

The chain carries TRBV29-1 and TRBJ2-1, with D unresolved. This CDR3 contains 12 residues. V lost 3 bases to trimming and J lost 4 bases, with 7 bases between them. Germline values: CDR1 SQVTM, CDR2 ANQGSEA. The CDR3 DNA reads as TGCAGCGTTGACACGGGTTACAATGAGCAGTTCTTC. Translating it yields CSVDTGYNEQFF.

The genes are TRBV9 and TRBJ2-5; 7 bases agree with TRBD2. Germline V CDR1 and CDR2: SGDLS, YYNGEE. V was clipped by 0 bases and J by 2 bases; unmatched bases: 1. The CDR3 loop spans 14 amino acids. The CDR3 DNA follows: TGTGCCAGCAGCGTAGAGGGACTACAAGAGACCCAGTACTTC. Residues: CASSVEGLQETQYF.

The V gene is TRBV24-1, the J gene TRBJ2-1; 7 bases are shared with TRBD2. V dropped 2 bases and J dropped 2; count of bases not matched to a gene: 2. The CDR3 contains 15 residues. Germline CDR1 is KGHDR and CDR2 is SFDVKD. CDR3 loop: CATSDSLAAYNEQFF. The CDR3 DNA follows: TGTGCCACCAGTGATTCTCTAGCGGCCTACAATGAGCAGTTCTTC.

This clone has just one count. The chain carries TRBV27 and TRBJ2-1; no clear D. V was cut by 1 base and J by 5 bases, with 9 bases left in between. CDR1 is MNHEY and CDR2 is SMNVEV in the germline V gene (reference sequence). The CDR3 loop spans 14 amino acids. The CDR3 DNA sequence: TGTGCCAGCAGTTTATTCGTCCTTAACAATGAGCAGTTCTTC. It encodes CASSLFVLNNEQFF.

J is TRBJ1-5 and V is TRBV27, with D tentatively TRBD1 (6 bases). V was trimmed by 7 bases and J by 3 bases, leaving 19 bases between them. This CDR3 is 16 amino acids long. Germline loops: CDR1 MNHEY, CDR2 SMNVEV (reference sequence). The CDR3 DNA follows: TGTGCCAGCAAACTAGTCGGGGGGGCGAACAATCAGCCCCAGCATTTT. Protein sequence: CASKLVGGANNQPQHF.

The chain carries TRBV9 and TRBJ2-5, with 7 bases lining up with TRBD1. The CDR3 is 13 residues long. The junction had 2 bases not matched to a gene; V was cut back by 4 bases and J by 2 bases. Per germline, CDR1 SGDLS and CDR2 YYNGEE. CDR3 DNA: TGTGCCAGCAGCTCGGGACAGCAAGAGACCCAGTACTTC. It codes for CASSSGQQETQYF.

This clone was observed once. This chain links TRBV7-3 with TRBJ1-1; D ambiguous. The germline V and J ends were trimmed by 1 base and 7 bases, with 13 bases remaining between them. The germline CDR1 and CDR2 sequences are SGHTA and FQGTGA. This CDR3 spans 14 amino acids. The CDR3 loop reads CASSLNPEADEAFF. The DNA for the CDR3 is TGTGCCAGCAGCTTAAATCCGGAAGCTGATGAAGCTTTCTTT.

This clone appeared a few times. The chain is built from TRBV19 and TRBJ1-1; D remains unclear. V lost 8 bases, J lost 1 base, and 11 bases lay in between. Germline V lookup: CDR1 LNHDA, CDR2 SQIVND (reference sequence). The CDR3 has 13 residues. The CDR3 here is CASAEPGNTEAFF. The DNA of the CDR3 is TGTGCCAGTGCGGAACCCGGGAACACTGAAGCTTTCTTT.

V is TRBV2 and J is TRBJ1-2, with 8 bases lining up with TRBD1. CDR3 length: 16 amino acids. Trimming at V came to 0 bases and at J to 6 bases, leaving 9 bases not matched to a gene. Germline V CDR1 and CDR2: SNHLY, FYNNEI. The CDR3 coding sequence is TGTGCCAGCAGTGAAGCCGAATGGACAGGGAAGGATGGCTACACCTTC. Translated: CASSEAEWTGKDGYTF.

The J gene is TRBJ1-2, the V gene TRBV28, with 9 bases aligning to TRBD1. V shed 4 bases, J shed 5 bases, and the junction held 11 bases outside the gene matches. The CDR3 has 16 residues. Germline CDR1 is MDHEN and CDR2 is SYDVKM. As DNA, the CDR3 is TGTGCCAGCAGTTCCGGGACAGGGTCCCAAACTTATGGCTACACCTTC. Its protein is CASSSGTGSQTYGYTF.